One and the same sample provided the 18 T cell receptor beta chains below, sequenced in a study of PD-L1 blockade in urothelial cancer. Profiled with immunoSEQ multiplex PCR; TCRdb holds only in-frame clones, not every one. Altogether some 100,000 clones are present, 91% being singletons, with the ten largest covering around 0.9%. This material consisted of PBMCs, taken around atezolizumab (anti-PD-L1) treatment. The receptors stem from a woman of 80 years or more with urothelial cancer.

The V and J genes are TRBV7-3 and TRBJ2-1, with TRBD2 matching over 12 bases. The CDR3 has 16 residues. Looked up from germline, CDR1 is SGHTA and CDR2 is FQGTGA. V trimming: 5 bases; J trimming: 6 bases; junction bases outside the gene matches: 8. The CDR3 nucleotides read TGTGCCAGCAGCGCCCGACTAGCGGGAGTCGCCAATGAGCAGTTCTTC. Residues: CASSARLAGVANEQFF.

The V and J genes are TRBV28 and TRBJ1-1, with 7 bases fitting TRBD1. The V gene's germline CDR1 is MDHEN and CDR2 SYDVKM. The CDR3 loop spans 15 amino acids. CDR3 DNA sequence: TGTGTGCTCAAGACAGGGCTCCATAAGGACACTGAAGCTTTCTTT. This sequence encodes CVLKTGLHKDTEAFF.

The rearrangement uses TRBV28 and TRBJ2-7, with TRBD2 as a possible D gene (6 bases). The CDR3 length is 14 residues. The V end lost 5 bases, the J end lost 3 bases, and 14 bases lay between the germline ends. Germline assignment: CDR1 MDHEN and CDR2 SYDVKM. Here the CDR3 reads CASSPGLPYYEQYF. DNA of the CDR3: TGTGCCAGCAGTCCGGGACTCCCGTACTACGAGCAGTACTTC.

The rearrangement uses TRBV15 and TRBJ1-4; D is possibly TRBD1 (5 bases). V lost 0 bases to trimming and J lost 13 bases, with 15 bases between them. The CDR3 is made up of 14 amino acids. CDR1 and CDR2 (germline): LNHNV, YYDKDF (reference sequence). The DNA for the CDR3 is TGTGCCACCAGCAGAGAGGACACTTCGGAAGGACTGTTTTTT. It translates to CATSREDTSEGLFF.

V is TRBV5-6 and J is TRBJ2-7; tentative D call: TRBD1 (5 bases). Germline assignment: CDR1 SGHDT and CDR2 YYEEEE. Trimming pared 6 bases from V and 2 bases from J, leaving 12 bases between. The CDR3 consists of 13 residues. The chain's CDR3 is CASIRAGTYEQYF. As DNA, the CDR3 is TGTGCCAGCATAAGGGCAGGGACCTACGAGCAGTACTTC.

The genes are TRBV19 and TRBJ2-1; 9 bases agree with TRBD2. The germline gives CDR1 LNHDA, CDR2 SQIVND (reference sequence). V shed 5 bases and J 8 bases; nucleotides not matched to a gene: 10. The CDR3 has 15 amino acids. The CDR3 sequence: CASSPGGAGGDEQFF. The CDR3 nucleotides are TGTGCCAGTAGTCCGGGTGGGGCGGGAGGGGATGAGCAGTTCTTC.

The chain is built from TRBV27 and TRBJ2-7; 9 nucleotides agree with TRBD2. V dropped 5 bases and J dropped 6; count of bases not matched to a gene: 8. The CDR3 is 14 amino acids. Germline CDR1 reads MNHEY; CDR2 reads SMNVEV (reference sequence). The DNA of the CDR3 is TGTGCCAGCAGTAATAGCGGGAGAGAAGGCGAGCAGTACTTC. This gives the protein CASSNSGREGEQYF.

V and J are TRBV27 and TRBJ2-2; 7 nucleotides align to TRBD2. CDR3 length equals 14 residues. Germline V gene data show CDR1 as MNHEY and CDR2 as SMNVEV (reference sequence). V was clipped by 6 bases and J by 7 bases; unmatched bases: 8. In nucleotides, the CDR3 is TGTGCCAGCAGCCCAAGTACTAGCGTCGGGGAGCTGTTTTTT. Encoded protein: CASSPSTSVGELFF.

The V call is TRBV5-4, the J call TRBJ1-2; unclear D gene. This CDR3 contains 12 residues. Germline assignment: CDR1 SGHNT and CDR2 YYREEE (reference sequence). The germline V and J ends were trimmed by 0 bases and 4 bases, with 4 bases remaining between them. The CDR3: CASSLAGYGYTF. The CDR3 DNA sequence: TGTGCCAGCAGCTTGGCCGGCTATGGCTACACCTTC.

This chain connects TRBV2 to TRBJ2-7, with 7 bases lining up with TRBD2. V dropped 6 bases and J dropped 6; count of bases not matched to a gene: 11. Germline CDR1 is SNHLY and CDR2 is FYNNEI. This CDR3 region has 14 residues. CDR3 protein: CASRPGLGFGEQYF. In DNA form, the CDR3 reads TGTGCCAGCAGGCCCGGACTAGGGTTCGGCGAGCAGTACTTC.

This sequence joins TRBV4-1 and TRBJ2-7; D unresolved. CDR3 size: 14 residues. Germline V lookup: CDR1 MGHRA, CDR2 YSYEKL. V was cut by 4 bases and J by 5 bases, with 15 bases left in between. The CDR3 region has the DNA TGCGCCAGCAGCCCTCTCCCTCCCGTAGACGAGCAGTACTTC. Protein sequence: CASSPLPPVDEQYF.

The J gene is TRBJ2-1, the V gene TRBV30, with 8 positions matching TRBD2. CDR1 GTSNPN and CDR2 SVGIG come from the germline V gene (reference sequence). The CDR3 has 14 residues. V trimming: 6 bases; J trimming: 1 base; junction bases outside the gene matches: 5. The CDR3 region is CACGLAESYNEQFF. Written as DNA, the CDR3 is TGTGCCTGTGGACTAGCCGAATCCTACAATGAGCAGTTCTTC.

This sequence joins TRBV19 and TRBJ2-1, with TRBD2 matching 11 bases. CDR3 length: 16 residues. CDR1 LNHDA and CDR2 SQIVND come from the germline V gene (reference sequence). Trimming took 2 bases from V and 6 from J; bases not matched to a gene: 6. The CDR3 protein is CASSISPGLAANEQFF. The CDR3 region has the DNA TGTGCCAGTAGTATATCTCCGGGACTAGCGGCCAATGAGCAGTTCTTC. Using reference TRBV19 and TRBJ2-1 for the parts outside the CDR3, the full variable domain is DGGITQSPKYLFRKEGQNVTLSCEQNLNHDAMYWYRQDPGQGLRLIYYSQIVNDFQKGDIAEGYSVSREKKESFPLTVTSAQKNPTAFYLCASSISPGLAANEQFFGPGTRLTVL.

The chain carries TRBV7-2 and TRBJ1-2; a possible D gene is TRBD1 (5 bases). This CDR3 region has 16 residues. CDR1 is SGHTA and CDR2 is FQGNSA in the germline V gene. The ends were cut back, 1 base at V and 4 bases at J, with 16 bases in the middle. The CDR3 sequence: CASSLDGAGLIYGYTF. The CDR3 bases are TGTGCCAGCAGCTTAGATGGAGCAGGGTTGATCTATGGCTACACCTTC.

This chain's CDR3 is CASSPDRGGGEQFF. CDR3 in DNA: TGTGCCAGTAGTCCCGACCGCGGCGGGGGTGAGCAGTTCTTC. The V call is TRBV19, the J call TRBJ2-1, with 7 bases lining up with TRBD2. After removal of 5 bases from V and 9 bases from J, the junction contained 10 bases not matched to a gene. The germline V gene encodes CDR1 LNHDA and CDR2 SQIVND (reference sequence). The CDR3 runs to 14 residues. Looking up the rest from reference TRBV19 and TRBJ2-1 gives the full variable domain: DGGITQSPKYLFRKEGQNVTLSCEQNLNHDAMYWYRQDPGQGLRLIYYSQIVNDFQKGDIAEGYSVSREKKESFPLTVTSAQKNPTAFYLCASSPDRGGGEQFFGPGTRLTVL.

This clone showed up just a few times. The V gene is TRBV27, the J gene TRBJ1-5; 8 nucleotides match TRBD1. The CDR3 has 16 residues. Trimming took 1 base from V and 0 from J; bases not matched to a gene: 2. CDR1 is MNHEY and CDR2 is SMNVEV in the germline V gene (reference sequence). CDR3 DNA sequence: TGTGCCAGCAGTTTATGGGGACAGGATAGCAATCAGCCCCAGCATTTT. Its protein product is CASSLWGQDSNQPQHF.

The V gene is TRBV7-9, the J gene TRBJ1-1; TRBD1 matches at 7 bases. The germline gives CDR1 SEHNR, CDR2 FQNEAQ (reference sequence). V lost 1 base to trimming and J lost 7 bases; unmatched junction nucleotides: 6. The CDR3 totals 14 residues. In nucleotides, the CDR3 is TGTGCCAGCAGCTTAGTAGGGACAGACGATGAAGCTTTCTTT. Amino acids: CASSLVGTDDEAFF.

This chain joins TRBV2 and TRBJ1-5, with TRBD1 identical over 7 bases. Germline V gene lookup returns CDR1 SNHLY and CDR2 FYNNEI. The CDR3 is 15 residues long. The junction had 7 bases not matched to a gene; V was cut back by 4 bases and J by 4 bases. The CDR3 spells CASSVGGQINQPQHF. CDR3 sequence (DNA): TGTGCCAGCAGTGTTGGGGGACAGATTAATCAGCCCCAGCATTTT.